This T cell receptor beta chain is drawn from a study of blood T cells in healthy people across ages (dated by TCRdb to the mid-2010s). Context from the whole study: In model experiments, template switching captured about one uniquely barcoded TCR beta cDNA molecule for every two T cells. The study measured age-related changes in TCR beta repertoire diversity using deep sequencing normalized with unique cDNA molecular identifiers. To avoid experimental bias, donors of different ages were randomly spread across the sequencing lanes. Using the same blood draw, the study looked at two additional independent replicas of 1 million unique cDNA reads for two donors, one aged 18 to 30 and the other aged 80 or older. Donors were grouped into four age groups: young (average about 15 years), middle-aged (around 39), aged (62) and long-lived (just over 80). The research as a whole found: Because the CMV infection status of the donors was unknown, age-related changes in expanded clonotypes may potentially have been confounded. Compared with the aged group, more naive CD4+ T cells, fewer expanded clones and increased TCR diversity were shown by the long-lived group, suggesting age selection. Observed TCR beta diversity per million T cells fell roughly linearly with age, and a significant reduction was already apparent by age about 38. Because profiling used bulk unsorted PBMCs, naive and antigen-experienced compartments could not be compared conclusively. There was a strong correlation between observed TCR beta diversity and the percentage of naive T cells measured by flow cytometry. Estimates of total diversity based on one million sequenced T cells were regarded as lower bounds and as underestimates.

This clonotype showed up many times. Its antigen specificity is not known. There are no base qualities to consult, and no much larger clone falls within one base. Donors were 39 systemically healthy Caucasian individuals from Russia aged roughly 6 to 100 years. Each donor gave 8 to 10 milliliters of peripheral blood, collected into EDTA-treated Vacutainer tubes. Ficoll-Paque density-gradient centrifugation was used to isolate PBMCs, with at least 7 million obtained per sample. Total RNA, at least 6 micrograms per sample, was extracted from PBMCs with Trizol reagent. The percentages of naive CD45RAhigh/CD27high T cells were determined by flow cytometry on a PBMC aliquot from every donor. The library was produced with 5' RACE. TCRdb lists the instrument as Illumina HiSeq 2500. The second PCR ran for about 7 to 11 cycles and used a J-beta primer mix along with a sample-barcoded 5' primer. A template-switch 5' adaptor carrying 12 random nucleotides introduced a unique molecular identifier onto each TCR beta cDNA molecule. At least 3 million CDR3-containing paired-end reads were obtained from each sample. First-strand cDNA was synthesized from all RNA with the Mint cDNA synthesis kit, primed by a TRBC-specific oligonucleotide. Following uracil-DNA glycosylase treatment, a first 18-cycle PCR with universal primers M1SS and BC2_uni_R was performed on all cDNA. The published analysis was carried out like this. Each sample was normalized by randomly selecting 1 million high-quality reads, each carrying a distinct molecular identifier. Reads sharing molecular identifiers were discarded rather than binned into consensus sequences. MiTCR, run with a Q25 quality threshold and the strictest error-elimination algorithm, handled CDR3 identification, clonotype clustering and error correction. A nonparametric unseen species model with Euler transformation was used to estimate a lower bound on total TCR beta diversity. TCRdb reran the public reads through fastp at Q25 and MiXCR, keeping productive beta chains. Each CDR3 protein gets just one entry, which takes the most common genes and DNA from the rows behind it. The V and J calls were determined by TCRdb, not by the authors. This sample comprises some 1.4 million distinct CDR3 sequences, around 42% of them detected only once. The ten largest clones add up to roughly 8.2% of the sample.

The sequence was collected from a woman between 18 and 29 years old in good health. Sequences were obtained from blood.

The CDR3 is CSVGGTNYEQYF. The sequenced DNA: TGCAGCGTTGGCGGCACAAACTACGAGCAGTACTTC. The chain was built from TRBV29-1 and TRBJ2-7; the D gene is not confidently resolved. CDR1 SQVTM and CDR2 ANQGSEA were looked up in the germline V gene. The CDR3 goes from the cysteine to the phenylalanine over 12 residues. The sequence is cut down to CDR3 DNA, 36 bases in frame from base 1. V is clipped by 4 bases and J by 3 bases, and the sequence between their germline boundaries is 10 bases long.